This T cell receptor beta chain is from a study of T cells in Graves' hyperthyroidism and ophthalmopathy (dated by TCRdb to 2018 to 2020). Study-wide context: Peripheral blood was collected at initial diagnosis, before any treatment. Once sampling was done, hyperthyroidism patients were given methimazole at a starting dose of 30 mg daily, whereas ophthalmopathy patients were given high-dose intravenous methylprednisolone. TCR Vbeta CDR3 sequencing of 135 peripheral blood samples (about 45 ophthalmopathy, about 74 hyperthyroidism and around 17 progressor patients) is reported in the paper. The roughly 91 discovery patients were randomly divided into training and test sets at a 7:3 ratio. In addition, the study compared T-cell repertoires in thyroid tissue and in blood from roughly 6 Graves' hyperthyroidism patients. To identify distinguishing TCR V-J signatures, a discovery cohort of roughly 100 patients was used, comprising 43 with Graves' ophthalmopathy and some 60 with stable Graves' hyperthyroidism. An independent validation cohort of under 20 hyperthyroidism patients and more than 15 patients who later progressed to ophthalmopathy tested prospective prediction of ophthalmopathy. The paper as a whole reports these results and caveats: In validation, the model predicted progression to ophthalmopathy with approximately 70% sensitivity and about 73% specificity, a median of approximately 6.7 months before onset. Most expanded thyroid clonotypes (frequency above 0.001) were also detected in blood, suggesting blood repertoires may reflect thyroid immune responses. In cross-validation, a model built on a 13 V-J signature told ophthalmopathy apart from stable hyperthyroidism with approximately 91% sensitivity and roughly 83% specificity, and in testing the same model reached 80%/75%. Sample size was not statistically predetermined, and blinding of investigators to group allocation was not performed.

The CDR3 runs 15 amino acids, cysteine and phenylalanine included. Only CDR3 DNA is held: 45 bases, read in frame from base 1. The V end loses 6 bases and the J end loses 0 bases, and a stretch of 12 bases separates them. Based on the germline V gene, the CDR1 and CDR2 sequences are MDHEN and SYDVKM. Hyperthyroidism patients were newly diagnosed, with disease duration under 2 months, and aged 18 to 65 years. Any patient with an uncontrolled infection, another autoimmune disease, pregnancy or lactation was excluded. Diagnoses were based on clinical symptoms, serum thyroxine and TRAb, thyroid ultrasound and orbital computed tomography. For progressor patients, blood was drawn at the first diagnosis of hyperthyroidism, before any ophthalmopathy symptoms had appeared. PBMCs were separated from approximately 9.9 ml of fresh peripheral blood using Ficoll-Paque density gradient centrifugation. Progressor patients were defined as those initially diagnosed with Graves' hyperthyroidism in whom ophthalmopathy developed during follow-up. Total RNA was extracted using Trizol reagent, and RNA quality was assessed on an Agilent 2100 Bioanalyzer.

This clonotype came up many times. Which antigen it targets is not known. Base quality data are lacking; no much larger clone is found one base away. Amplification of TCR beta CDR3 regions was carried out from RNA transcripts. For the first round of RT-PCR on the TCR CDR3, the HTBI primer set was used together with the Qiagen OneStep RT-PCR kit. A second multiplex PCR round built the libraries, followed by size selection and purification. Paired-end sequencing of the libraries was performed with 100 bp reads on an Illumina HiSeq2000. Concerning the study's data processing: Raw data were processed with SOAPnuke, discarding reads with adapters, uncalled bases, mean Phred below 15, or no exact constant-primer or identifier match. High-quality paired reads were merged with COPE v1.2.5, and unique nucleotide sequences were defined as clonotypes. Clonotypes were aligned to IMGT TRBV, TRBD and TRBJ reference segments using MiTCR v1.1. Analysis was restricted to V-J combinations with a frequency above 0.0001, which covered about 99% of repertoires. The TCS score was defined as F50 (clonal expansion) divided by E x V (chaos), with BLOSUM62-based TCRdist calculated between CDR3 peptides within each V-J. Welch's t-statistics and random forest reduced around 510 V-J features to fewer than 15, which were used in a naive Bayes classifier (R e1071). The public reads were reanalyzed by TCRdb: fastp trimming at Q25, MiXCR alignment, in-frame beta chains only. Every CDR3 protein is listed once, alongside the most common genes and DNA of its rows. The V and J calls and clone size come from TCRdb's table, not from the authors' own analysis. The sample contains some 600,000 distinct CDR3 sequences, 11% to 15% of them found a single time. The ten largest clones add up to roughly 6.2% of the sample.

The TCR originated in a woman in her twenties or thirties with Graves' hyperthyroidism that later progressed to Graves' ophthalmopathy. The rearranged chain carries TRBV28 and TRBJ1-5, with a tentative D gene TRBD1 over 5 matching bases. The specimen was blood. In nucleotides, the sequence is TGTGCCAGCAGCTCTGACAGAAATAGCAATCAGCCCCAGCATTTT. Its translation reads: CASSSDRNSNQPQHF.